Listed below are T cell receptor beta chains from one sample, sequenced in a study of T-cell reconstitution after alpha-beta-depleted transplantation in children. TCRdb used MiXCR to reprocess the PCR reads, holding one entry per CDR3 protein. The sample lists approximately 210,000 distinct CDR3 sequences; more than 14% were seen once. Sequences were derived from PBMCs from the stem cell graft donor, sampled from the stem cell graft. These receptors were collected from a human donor who donated a stem cell graft to a child with acute lymphoblastic leukemia. Both conserved end residues are trimmed from each CDR3. The size entry is marked missing in some rows and otherwise reads once, few, many or a size class.

J gene | V gene | clone size | CDR3 length | CDR3 protein
TRBJ2-3 | TRBV7-2 | many | 15 | ASSLGAGVPSTDTQY
TRBJ1-6 | TRBV6-5 | many | 14 | ASSYGERRYNSPLH
TRBJ2-1 | TRBV12-3/TRBV12-4 | NA | 13 | ASSLASGSRNEQF
TRBJ2-5 | TRBV12-3/TRBV12-4 | many | 13 | ASSSYRGFQETQY
TRBJ2-7 | TRBV5-1 | few | 15 | ASSKSGTSGRFYEQY
TRBJ2-1 | TRBV29-1 | many | 11 | SVSKGTGNEQF
TRBJ2-1 | TRBV14 | NA | 16 | ASSQEAWGSGRYNEQF
TRBJ2-3 | TRBV3-1 | many | 14 | ASSRLWTGGGDTQY
TRBJ1-4 | TRBV5-5 | many | 13 | ASRQNQATNEKLF
TRBJ2-1 | TRBV5-1 | few | 13 | ASSQRTSGRGEQF
TRBJ1-4 | TRBV7-2 | many | 14 | ASSPGLSNLNEKLF
TRBJ1-5 | TRBV28 | NA | 14 | ASSWSGQGGNQPHH
TRBJ2-7 | TRBV25-1 | many | 9 | ASSEGYEQY
TRBJ2-5 | TRBV20-1 | NA | 16 | SALGGIFFESTQETQY
TRBJ2-5 | TRBV7-9 | few | 13 | ASSLSGQVGETQY
TRBJ2-2 | TRBV7-3 | once | 13 | ASSLKAGGTGELF
TRBJ2-5 | TRBV3-1 | many | 14 | ASSQAPPGTGETQY
TRBJ2-5 | TRBV3-1 | many | 13 | ASSPSGSFGETQY